These T cell receptor beta chains were read from a single sample in a study of blood T cell repertoires in COVID-19. Data came from immunoSEQ multiplex PCR; TCRdb stores just in-frame clones and leaves some out. The table has roughly 150,000 clones, 65% to 80% seen once. The sample was peripheral blood. The receptors were gathered from a man in his sixties with acute or convalescent COVID-19. The CDR3 runs from the conserved cysteine through the conserved F or W. D genes are given only for firm matches. The size field is filled for only some rows; it gives once, few, many or a size class.

TRBJ2-1 . . TRBV6-5 12 TGTGCCAGCTCCCTAGGAAAAAATGAGCAGTTCTTC CASSLGKNEQFF
TRBJ2-7 . few TRBV4-1 15 TGCGCCAGCAGCCAAGATAGGCAGGGCCCCTACGAGCAGTACTTC CASSQDRQGPYEQYF
TRBJ2-6 TRBD2 . TRBV3-1/TRBV3-2 15 TGTGCCAGCAGCACTAGCGGTGCTGGGGCCAACGTCCTGACTTTC CASSTSGAGANVLTF
TRBJ2-1 TRBD2 . TRBV19 13 TGTGCCAGTAGCGGGGGGGCTTACAATGAGCAGTTCTTC CASSGGAYNEQFF
TRBJ1-1 . . TRBV9 15 TGTGCCAGCAGCGTCGCAGGTTTCATGAACACTGAAGCTTTCTTT CASSVAGFMNTEAFF
TRBJ1-5 TRBD1 . TRBV30 14 TGTGCCTGGAGGGGAAAACAGGGGGCTCAGCCCCAGCATTTT CAWRGKQGAQPQHF
TRBJ2-7 . . TRBV9 14 TGTGCCAGCAGCTCAGGGATAAGCTCCTACGAGCAGTACTTC CASSSGISSYEQYF
TRBJ1-6 . few TRBV5-1 16 TGCGCCAGCAGTTGGGGGACCGGGACTTCCGATTCACCCCTCCACTTT CASSWGTGTSDSPLHF
TRBJ1-1 TRBD1 . TRBV29-1 14 TGCAGCGTCACGGAGGGGGCTTCTTACACTGAAGCTTTCTTT CSVTEGASYTEAFF
TRBJ2-7 TRBD2 . TRBV9 13 TGTGCCAGCAGCGTGGGAGGGTCCTACGAGCAGTACTTC CASSVGGSYEQYF
TRBJ2-3 . . TRBV6-1 13 TGTGCCAGCAGTGATGGGACTTCCAATACGCAGTATTTT CASSDGTSNTQYF
TRBJ2-7 TRBD1 . TRBV27 12 TGTGCCAGCAGTTTAACAGGGGGGGAGCAGTACTTC CASSLTGGEQYF
TRBJ1-1 . . TRBV18 15 TGTGCCAGCTCACCACGAACAGGATTAGACACTGAAGCTTTCTTT CASSPRTGLDTEAFF
TRBJ2-2 TRBD2 . TRBV2 15 TGTGCCAGCACCTTCAAGGAGGGAGGGTCCGGGGAGCTGTTTTTT CASTFKEGGSGELFF
TRBJ1-1 . . TRBV3-1/TRBV3-2 15 TGTGCCAGCAGCCAAGTTGGACAGTCTAACACTGAAGCTTTCTTT CASSQVGQSNTEAFF
TRBJ1-1 TRBD1 . TRBV9 15 TGTGCCAGCAGCCCAAGACAGGGGGCGGTCACTGAAGCTTTCTTT CASSPRQGAVTEAFF